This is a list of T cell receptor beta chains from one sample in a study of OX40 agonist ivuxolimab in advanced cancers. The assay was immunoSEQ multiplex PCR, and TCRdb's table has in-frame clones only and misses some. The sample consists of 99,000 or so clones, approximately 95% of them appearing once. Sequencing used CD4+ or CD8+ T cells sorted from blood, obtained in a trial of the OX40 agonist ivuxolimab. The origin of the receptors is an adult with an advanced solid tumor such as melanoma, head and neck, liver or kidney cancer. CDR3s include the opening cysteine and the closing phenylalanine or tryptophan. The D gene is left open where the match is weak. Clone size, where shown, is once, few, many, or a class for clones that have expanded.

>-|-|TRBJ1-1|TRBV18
TGTGCCAGCTCACCACCGGAGAACACTGAAGCTTTCTTT
CASSPPENTEAFF
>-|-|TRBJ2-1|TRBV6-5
TGTGCCAGCGCTAAGGGGGAGGGCCTCGGAAATGAGCAGTTCTTC
CASAKGEGLGNEQFF
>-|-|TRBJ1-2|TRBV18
TGTGCCAGCTCACCACCGCACCTCGCAACTTGGACCTTC
CASSPPHLATWTF
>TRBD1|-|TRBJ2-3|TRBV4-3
TGCGCCAGCAGCCCGAGACAGGGAAGGATCACAGATACGCAGTATTTT
CASSPRQGRITDTQYF
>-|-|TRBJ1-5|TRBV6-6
TGTGCCAGCAGTTACGGCGGGGAGGGCAATCAGCCCCAGCATTTT
CASSYGGEGNQPQHF
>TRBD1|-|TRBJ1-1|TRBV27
TGTGCCAGCAGTTGGGCAGGGGGCACTGAAGCTTTCTTT
CASSWAGGTEAFF
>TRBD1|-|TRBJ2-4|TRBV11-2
TGTGCCAGCAGCCCGGGGCCCGGACAGGGGGCCAAAAACATTCAGTACTTC
CASSPGPGQGAKNIQYF
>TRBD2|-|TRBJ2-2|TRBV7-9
TGTGCCAGCAGCTCGGGACTAGCGGGAGGGCCCGGGGAGCTGTTTTTT
CASSSGLAGGPGELFF
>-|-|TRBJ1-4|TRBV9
TGTGCCAGCAGCGTAGAAGATGGGGTTGGGGAAAAACTGTTTTTT
CASSVEDGVGEKLFF
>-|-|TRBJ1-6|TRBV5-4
TGTGCCAGCAGCTTGGGGCCGGGTTCACCCCTCCACTTT
CASSLGPGSPLHF
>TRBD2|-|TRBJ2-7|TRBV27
TGTGCCAGCAGTTTATCGCAGGGACTAGCGGTGTACGAGCAGTACTTC
CASSLSQGLAVYEQYF
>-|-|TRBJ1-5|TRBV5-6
TGTGCCAGCAGCTTGGGACAGACTAGCAATCAGCCCCAGCATTTT
CASSLGQTSNQPQHF
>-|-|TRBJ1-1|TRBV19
TGTGCCAGTAGTATAGGGGCTCAAGAAGCTTTCTTT
CASSIGAQEAFF
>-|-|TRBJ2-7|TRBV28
TGTGCCAGCAGTTTGGCGGACTCCTACGAGCAGTACTTC
CASSLADSYEQYF
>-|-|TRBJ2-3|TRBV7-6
TGTGCCAGCAGACCCCCCTCCGGGACGGATTTCACAGATACGCAGTATTTT
CASRPPSGTDFTDTQYF
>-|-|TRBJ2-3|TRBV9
TGTGCCAGCAGCGTAGTAGTAAGTACAGATACGCAGTATTTT
CASSVVVSTDTQYF
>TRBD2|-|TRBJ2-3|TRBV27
TGTGCCAGTAAAGAGCGGGAGGGCACAGATACGCAGTATTTT
CASKEREGTDTQYF
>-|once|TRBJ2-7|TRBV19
TGTGCCAGTAGTATAGACCGGGGGAACCCCTACGAGCAGTACTTC
CASSIDRGNPYEQYF
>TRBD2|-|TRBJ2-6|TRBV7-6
TGTGCCAGCAGTCTCGGGGGGGCTGGGGCCAACGTCCTGACTTTC
CASSLGGAGANVLTF
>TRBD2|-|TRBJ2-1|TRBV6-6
TGTGCCAGCACGGGACTAGCGGGAGACAATGAGCAGTTCTTC
CASTGLAGDNEQFF
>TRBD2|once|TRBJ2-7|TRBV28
TGTGCCAGCAAAGGGGTAGCGGGAGGGCGCACCTACGAGCAGTACTTC
CASKGVAGGRTYEQYF
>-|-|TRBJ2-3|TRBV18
TGTGCCAGCTCACCACTAGGCGATACGCAGTATTTT
CASSPLGDTQYF
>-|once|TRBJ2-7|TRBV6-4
TGTGCCAGCAGTTGTGTGCCCAGGACAGCCCCCTACGAGCAGTACTTC
CASSCVPRTAPYEQYF
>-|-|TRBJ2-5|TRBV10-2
TGCGCCAGCGGGGACCAATTTCGAGGGACCCAGTACTTC
CASGDQFRGTQYF
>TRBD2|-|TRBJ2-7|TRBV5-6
TGTGCCAGCAGCGCCACGAGCGGGGGGGCCTACGAGCAGTACTTC
CASSATSGGAYEQYF
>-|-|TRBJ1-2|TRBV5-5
TGTGCCAGCAGCCAAGAGTTTAAGGGCACTAACTATGGCTACACCTTC
CASSQEFKGTNYGYTF
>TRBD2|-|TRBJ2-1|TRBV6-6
TGTGCCACCTGGACTAGCGGGGCCCATGAGCAGTTCTTC
CATWTSGAHEQFF
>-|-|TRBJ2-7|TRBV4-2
TGTGCCAGCAGCCAAGGGGGGGAGCGGTCCTACGAGCAGTACTTC
CASSQGGERSYEQYF
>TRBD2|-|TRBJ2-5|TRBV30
TGTGCCTGGAGCGGTCCTAGCGGGGCGATCCAAGAGACCCAGTACTTC
CAWSGPSGAIQETQYF
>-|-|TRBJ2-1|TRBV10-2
TGCGCCAGCAAGGTGGGTAGCTCCCAGACCTACAATGAGCAGTTCTTC
CASKVGSSQTYNEQFF
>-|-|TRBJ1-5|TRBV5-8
TGTGCCAGCAGCCCCCTAGAGGGATATAGCAATCAGCCCCAGCATTTT
CASSPLEGYSNQPQHF
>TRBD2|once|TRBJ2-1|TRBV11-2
TGTGCCAGCAGCCCCCGGACTAGCGGGGAGAGATCCCATGAGCAGTTCTTC
CASSPRTSGERSHEQFF
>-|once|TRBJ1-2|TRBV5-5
TGTGCCAGCAGCTTTCCAGGGAATCGAGATGGCTACACCTTC
CASSFPGNRDGYTF
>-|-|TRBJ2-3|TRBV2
TGTGCCAGCAATAGGTCGCCCGCTAGCACGGATACGCAGTATTTT
CASNRSPASTDTQYF
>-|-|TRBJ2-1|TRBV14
TGTGCCAGCAGCCAAGAGGCGGCCTACAATGAGCAGTTCTTC
CASSQEAAYNEQFF
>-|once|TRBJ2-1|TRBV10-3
TGTGCCACCGCGGACCTTGAAACCTACAATGAGCAGTTCTTC
CATADLETYNEQFF
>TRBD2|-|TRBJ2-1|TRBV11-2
TGTGCCAGCAGCTTAGATACGGGACTAGCGGGAGGAAGGGGATACAATGAGCAGTTCTTC
CASSLDTGLAGGRGYNEQFF
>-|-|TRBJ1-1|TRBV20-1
TGCAGTGCCCCCGTAGGGACTGAAGCTTTCTTT
CSAPVGTEAFF
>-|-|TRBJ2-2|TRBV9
TGTGCCAGCAGCGTTCAGGGCGCGAACACCGGGGAGCTGTTTTTT
CASSVQGANTGELFF
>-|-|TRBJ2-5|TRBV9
TGTGCCAGCAGCGCCGGGACCCAAGAGACCCAGTACTTC
CASSAGTQETQYF
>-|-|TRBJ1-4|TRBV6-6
TGTGCCAGCAAGGGGTTTATCGAAAAACTGTTTTTT
CASKGFIEKLFF
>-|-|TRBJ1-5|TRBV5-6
TGTGCCAGCAGCTTGGGACAGCCCAATCAGCCCCAGCATTTT
CASSLGQPNQPQHF
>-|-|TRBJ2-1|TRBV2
TGTGCCAGGGGAGAGGGCGGTTACAATGAGCAGTTCTTC
CARGEGGYNEQFF
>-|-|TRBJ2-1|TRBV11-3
TGTGCCAGCAGCCCAGACAGGGAAGGAGGGTGGGATGAGCAGTTCTTC
CASSPDREGGWDEQFF
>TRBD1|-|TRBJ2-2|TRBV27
TGTGCCAGCAGTTTATACAGGGGATGGAGCACCGGGGAGCTGTTTTTT
CASSLYRGWSTGELFF
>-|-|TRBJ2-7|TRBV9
TGTGCCAGCAGTCCTGCGGCCAGCTCCTTCTACGAGCAGTACTTC
CASSPAASSFYEQYF
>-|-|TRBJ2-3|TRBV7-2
TGTGCCAGCAGCCCCTTTACAGATACGCAGTATTTT
CASSPFTDTQYF
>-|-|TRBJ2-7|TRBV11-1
TGTGCCAGCAGCATTTCCTCGGAGTCCTACGAGCAGTACTTC
CASSISSESYEQYF
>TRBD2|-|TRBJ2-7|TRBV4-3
TGCGCCAGCAGCCCGTGGGCTAGCGGGACTGGTAGCTCCTACGAGCAGTACTTC
CASSPWASGTGSSYEQYF
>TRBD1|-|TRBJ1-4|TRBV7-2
TGTGCCAGCAGCCCGAGGACAGGGAGTAGGGAACTGTTTTTT
CASSPRTGSRELFF
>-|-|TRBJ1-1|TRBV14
TGTGCCGGCAGCCAAGATTCCGGGCTCCCGAACACTGAAGCTTTCTTT
CAGSQDSGLPNTEAFF